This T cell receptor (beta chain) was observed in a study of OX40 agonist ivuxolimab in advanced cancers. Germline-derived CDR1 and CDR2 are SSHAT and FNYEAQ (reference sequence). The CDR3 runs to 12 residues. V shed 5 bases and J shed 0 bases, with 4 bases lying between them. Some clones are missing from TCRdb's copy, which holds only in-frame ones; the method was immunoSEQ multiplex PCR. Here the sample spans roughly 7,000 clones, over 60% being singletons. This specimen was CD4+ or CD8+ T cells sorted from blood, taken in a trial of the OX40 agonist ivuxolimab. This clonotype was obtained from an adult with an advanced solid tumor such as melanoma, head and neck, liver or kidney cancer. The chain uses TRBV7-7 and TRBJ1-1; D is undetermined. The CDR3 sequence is CASSILNTEAFF. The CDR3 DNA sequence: TGTGCCAGCAGCATATTGAACACTGAAGCTTTCTTT.